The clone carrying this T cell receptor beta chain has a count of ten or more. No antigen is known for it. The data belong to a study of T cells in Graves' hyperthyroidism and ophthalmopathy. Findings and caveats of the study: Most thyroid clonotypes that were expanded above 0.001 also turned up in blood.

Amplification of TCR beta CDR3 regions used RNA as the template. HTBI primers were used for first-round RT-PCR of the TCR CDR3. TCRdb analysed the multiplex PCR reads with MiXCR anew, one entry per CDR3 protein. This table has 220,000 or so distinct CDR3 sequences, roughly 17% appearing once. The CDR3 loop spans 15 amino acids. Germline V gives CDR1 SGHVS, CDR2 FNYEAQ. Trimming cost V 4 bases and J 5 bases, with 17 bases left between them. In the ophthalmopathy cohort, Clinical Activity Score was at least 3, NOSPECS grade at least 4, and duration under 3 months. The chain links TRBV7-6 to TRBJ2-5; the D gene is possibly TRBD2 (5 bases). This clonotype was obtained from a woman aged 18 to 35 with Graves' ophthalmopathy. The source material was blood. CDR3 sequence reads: CASSSSIVREETQYF. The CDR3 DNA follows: TGTGCCAGCAGCTCCTCGATTGTTAGGGAGGAGACCCAGTACTTC.